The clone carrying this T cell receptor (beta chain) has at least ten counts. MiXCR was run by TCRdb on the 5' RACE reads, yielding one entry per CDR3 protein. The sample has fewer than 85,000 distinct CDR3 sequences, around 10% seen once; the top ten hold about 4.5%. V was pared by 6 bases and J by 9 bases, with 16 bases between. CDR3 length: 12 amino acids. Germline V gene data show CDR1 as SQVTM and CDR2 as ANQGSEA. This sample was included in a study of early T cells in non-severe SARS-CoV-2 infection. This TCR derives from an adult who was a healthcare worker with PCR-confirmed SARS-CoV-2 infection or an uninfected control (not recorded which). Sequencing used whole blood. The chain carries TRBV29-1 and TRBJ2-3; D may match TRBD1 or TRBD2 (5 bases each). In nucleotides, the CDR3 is TGCAGCGTCACCGGGACCCGATTAACGCAGTATTTT. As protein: CSVTGTRLTQYF.